This TCR beta chain derives from a study of cytomegalovirus exposure and HLA in healthy donors. Whole-study context: The roughly 100 million unique TCR beta sequences, from 150 million to 200 million T cells, were found by an earlier analysis.

Trimming left V 0 bases short and J 7 bases short, with 12 bases between. The CDR3 runs 15 residues. CDR1 LGHNA and CDR2 YSLEER come from the germline V gene. With 60 Vbeta and 13 Jbeta primers, the PCR was carried out. TCRdb's table, derived via immunoSEQ multiplex PCR, lists solely in-frame clones and lacks some. The table has about 140,000 clones, approximately 80% seen once. Worth noting for this clone: The target antigen is unknown.

The study, taken as a whole, reports: Later analysis identified 16,000 or so TCR beta sequences associated with HLA alleles, using a false discovery rate threshold of 0.05. Most CMV-associated TCR beta chains appeared HLA-restricted in a later analysis.

The specimen was PBMCs. This receptor was identified in a man aged 40-55 years in good health and CMV-seronegative. The chain uses TRBV4-3 and TRBJ2-2; D is uncertain. The CDR3 nucleotides read TGCGCCAGCAGCCAAGATCGAGGTGAAGACGGGGAGCTGTTTTTT. Its translation: CASSQDRGEDGELFF.